The present T cell receptor (beta chain) was sequenced within a study of blood T cell repertoires in COVID-19. In the study's own analysis: Reference gene primer amplification yielded estimated nucleated cell counts. The protocol was immunoSEQ multiplex PCR, while the TCRdb copy is restricted to in-frame clones and leaves out a portion. The D gene and trimming were derived from the DNA, and the V and J assignments and clone size from that table. The sample shows some 150,000 clones, 87% of them seen only once. This CDR3 contains 16 residues. The V gene lost 1 base and the J gene lost 4 bases, with 15 bases spanning the gap. Germline-derived CDR1 and CDR2 are SGHDT and YYEEEE.

Sequences were obtained from peripheral blood. This TCR came from a man aged 50 to 60 with active COVID-19. The V gene is TRBV5-6, the J gene TRBJ1-5, with D possibly being TRBD1 (6 bases). Here the CDR3 reads CASSLWGDRSNQPQHF. Here the CDR3 DNA reads TGTGCCAGCAGCTTGTGGGGCGACAGGTCTAATCAGCCCCAGCATTTT.